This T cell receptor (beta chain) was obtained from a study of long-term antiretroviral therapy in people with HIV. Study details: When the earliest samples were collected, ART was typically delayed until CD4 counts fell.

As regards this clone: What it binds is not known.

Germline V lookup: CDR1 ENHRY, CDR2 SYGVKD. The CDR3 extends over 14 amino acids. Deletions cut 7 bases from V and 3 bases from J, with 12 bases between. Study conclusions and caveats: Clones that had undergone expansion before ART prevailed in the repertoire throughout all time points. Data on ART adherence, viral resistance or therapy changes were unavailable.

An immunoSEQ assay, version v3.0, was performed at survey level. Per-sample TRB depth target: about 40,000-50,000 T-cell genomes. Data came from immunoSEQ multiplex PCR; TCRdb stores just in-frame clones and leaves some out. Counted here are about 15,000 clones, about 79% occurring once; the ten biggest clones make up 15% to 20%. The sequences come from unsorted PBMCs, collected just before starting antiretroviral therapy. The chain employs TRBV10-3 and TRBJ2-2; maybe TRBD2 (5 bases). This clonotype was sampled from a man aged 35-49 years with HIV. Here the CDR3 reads CAINDFGDTGELFF. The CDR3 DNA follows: TGTGCCATCAACGACTTCGGGGACACCGGGGAGCTGTTTTTT.